This passage covers 13 T cell receptor beta chains from one sample sequenced in a study of early T cells in non-severe SARS-CoV-2 infection. TCRdb independently ran MiXCR on the 5' RACE reads; one entry per CDR3 protein. Of around 80,000 distinct CDR3 sequences in the sample, over 9.5% were seen once. The sequencing used whole blood, collected at baseline. The receptors here all came from an adult who was a healthcare worker with PCR-confirmed SARS-CoV-2 infection or an uninfected control (not recorded which).

A single count supports this clonotype. The J gene is TRBJ2-2, the V gene TRBV11-2; D tentatively reads TRBD1 or TRBD2 (5 bases each). V was shortened by 1 base and J by 0 bases, with 9 bases between the two germline ends. CDR3 size: 16 residues. The germline gives CDR1 SGHAT, CDR2 FQNNGV. The CDR3 sequence is CASSLGLGANTGELFF. Here the CDR3 DNA reads TGTGCCAGCAGCTTAGGGCTGGGGGCGAACACCGGGGAGCTGTTTTTT. Combining the CDR3 with reference TRBV11-2 and TRBJ2-2 gives the whole variable domain EAGVAQSPRYKIIEKRQSVAFWCNPISGHATLYWYQQILGQGPKLLIQFQNNGVVDDSQLPKDRFSAERLKGVDSTLKIQPAKLEDSAVYLCASSLGLGANTGELFFGEGSRLTVL.

CDR3 sequence: CASSQGGTIGELFF. Here the CDR3 DNA reads TGTGCCAGCAGCCAGGGGGGAACAATCGGGGAGCTGTTTTTT. The chain carries TRBV11-1 and TRBJ2-2; a weak D match, TRBD1 (7 bases). CDR1 and CDR2 (germline): SGHAT, FQDESV (reference sequence). CDR3 length: 14 amino acids. V shed 5 bases and J shed 7 bases, with 14 bases lying between them.

This chain uses TRBV9 with TRBJ2-5; D is possibly TRBD2 (6 bases). The CDR3 is made up of 14 amino acids. V dropped 4 bases and J dropped 2 bases, with 12 bases sitting between them. Germline CDR1 and CDR2: SGDLS and YYNGEE. The CDR3 nucleotides are TGTGCCAGCAGCTCCTCCGGGGGACAAGAGACCCAGTACTTC. Translated: CASSSSGGQETQYF.

This clonotype was recorded at least ten times. The V gene is TRBV27, the J gene TRBJ2-3; 9 nucleotides match TRBD1. V lost 3 bases, J lost 2 bases, and 9 bases stayed unmatched. The CDR3 consists of 17 residues. Looked up from germline, CDR1 is MNHEY and CDR2 is SMNVEV (reference sequence). The CDR3 loop is CASSFTGGSLITDTQYF. CDR3 DNA sequence: TGTGCCAGCAGTTTCACAGGGGGCTCATTAATCACAGATACGCAGTATTTT.

This clonotype was seen at least ten times. The chain employs TRBV5-1 and TRBJ2-1, with 10 bases identical to TRBD2. V shed 2 bases, J shed 7 bases, and the junction held 3 bases outside the gene matches. CDR1 and CDR2 from the germline V gene are SGHRS and YFSETQ. The CDR3 sequence is 14 residues long. The CDR3 DNA sequence: TGCGCCAGCAGCTTTCCTAGCGGGAGTAATGAGCAGTTCTTC. Translation: CASSFPSGSNEQFF.

This clonotype was seen ten or more times. J is TRBJ2-7 and V is TRBV29-1, with 7 positions matching TRBD1. The germline V gene has CDR1 SQVTM and CDR2 ANQGSEA. Unmatched junction bases numbered 8, after V lost 4 bases and J lost 2 bases. The CDR3 is 14 amino acids. As DNA, the CDR3 is TGCAGCGTTGCCCGAACCGGGACAGCCTACGAGCAGTACTTC. Protein: CSVARTGTAYEQYF.

This clonotype has more than one count but fewer than ten. The chain links TRBV5-1 to TRBJ2-1; D may be TRBD1 or TRBD2 (5 bases each). This CDR3 has 13 amino acids. Germline V gene data show CDR1 as SGHRS and CDR2 as YFSETQ. V lost 4 bases and J 7 bases, leaving 12 bases between the germline ends. In nucleotides, the CDR3 is TGCGCCAGCAGCCCGGGACCTTTGAATGAGCAGTTCTTC. Translation: CASSPGPLNEQFF.

This clonotype was counted ten times or more. This chain joins TRBV20-1 and TRBJ2-7, with D tentatively TRBD2 (5 bases). Per germline, CDR1 DFQATT and CDR2 SNEGSKA (reference sequence). The CDR3 has 15 amino acids. Trimming removed 0 bases at V and 5 bases at J, with 17 bases between. CDR3 sequence reads: CSARDHEGSVDEQYF. CDR3 coding DNA: TGCAGTGCTAGAGATCATGAGGGTTCGGTCGACGAGCAGTACTTC.

The V call is TRBV28, the J call TRBJ2-3; a weak D match, TRBD1 (6 bases). V was cut by 6 bases and J by 2 bases, with 15 bases left in between. The CDR3 is 15 residues long. Germline CDR1 reads MDHEN; CDR2 reads SYDVKM. The CDR3 region is CASRGAGLITDTQYF. The CDR3 coding sequence is TGTGCCAGCAGGGGGGCCGGGCTGATCACAGATACGCAGTATTTT.

This clonotype was observed many times. The gene calls are TRBV29-1 and TRBJ1-3, with TRBD1 matching over 8 bases. CDR3 length: 16 amino acids. V gave up 4 bases and J gave up 0 bases; unmatched junction bases: 8. CDR1 and CDR2 from the germline V gene are SQVTM and ANQGSEA. CDR3 sequence: CSVGIWDRLSGNTIYF. The CDR3 bases are TGCAGCGTTGGAATATGGGACAGGCTCTCTGGAAACACCATATATTTT.

This clonotype was seen more than once but under ten times. The rearrangement links TRBV12-3 or TRBV12-4 to TRBJ2-7, with 9 nucleotides matching TRBD2. The V gene end was trimmed by 6 bases and the J gene end by 5 bases; junction bases not matched to a gene: 8. The CDR3 runs 14 residues. The CDR3 loop reads CASRASGARDEQYF. CDR3 sequence (DNA): TGTGCCAGCAGGGCTAGCGGGGCCAGGGACGAGCAGTACTTC.

This clonotype was seen a handful of times. The gene calls are TRBV12-3 or TRBV12-4 and TRBJ2-7; D is ambiguous. This CDR3 is built from 15 residues. V shed 3 bases and J shed 5 bases, with 17 bases lying between them. CDR3 coding DNA: TGTGCCAGCAGTTTCGCGTCTGTTAGTGGGAACGAGCAGTACTTC. Translating it yields CASSFASVSGNEQYF.

In its sample, this clonotype was seen a few times. The genes are TRBV7-9 and TRBJ2-3; D is uncertain. The germline CDR1 and CDR2 sequences are SEHNR and FQNEAQ (reference sequence). V was cut by 4 bases and J by 6 bases, with 8 bases left in between. The CDR3 runs 12 residues. CDR3 DNA sequence: TGTGCCAGCAGCTCTTTGGGTGATACGCAGTATTTT. Protein: CASSSLGDTQYF.